This TCR beta chain was identified in a study of T cell responses to AZD1222 COVID-19 vaccine. Overall study context: Analysis merged second doses at about 4 or about 12 weeks. Broader study findings: With two AZD1222 doses given, Spike-specific TCR breadth and depth both rose. No day 14 peak samples; only post-peak repertoires were characterized. There were mostly white British donors and more females than males, and clonal diversity was possibly underestimated.

V lost 7 bases to trimming and J lost 0 bases, with 13 bases between them. This CDR3 contains 15 residues. CDR1 MNHEY and CDR2 SVGAGI come from the germline V gene. The protocol was immunoSEQ multiplex PCR, while the TCRdb copy is restricted to in-frame clones and leaves out a portion. Of roughly 130,000 clones in the sample, around 90% were seen once. To note about this clone: Its antigen remains unidentified.

The chain links TRBV6-5 to TRBJ2-1, with D perhaps TRBD1 (5 bases). The specimen was peripheral blood, collected on day 0 of AZD1222 vaccination. The TCR originated in an adult in good health. Written as DNA, the CDR3 is TGTGCCAGCACCTACAGGTCGTTCTCCTACAATGAGCAGTTCTTC. Residues: CASTYRSFSYNEQFF.